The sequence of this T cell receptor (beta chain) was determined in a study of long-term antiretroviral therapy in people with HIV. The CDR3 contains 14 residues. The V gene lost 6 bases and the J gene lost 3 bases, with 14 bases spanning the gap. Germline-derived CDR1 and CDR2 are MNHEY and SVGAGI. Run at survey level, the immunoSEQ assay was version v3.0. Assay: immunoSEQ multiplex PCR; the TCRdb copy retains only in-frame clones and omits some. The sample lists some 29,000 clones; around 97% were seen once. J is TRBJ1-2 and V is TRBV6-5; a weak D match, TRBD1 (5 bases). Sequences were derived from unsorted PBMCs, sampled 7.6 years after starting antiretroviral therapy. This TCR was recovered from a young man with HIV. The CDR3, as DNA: TGTGCCAGCAGCCGTCGCAGGGCGGACTATGGCTACACCTTC. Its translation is CASSRRRADYGYTF.